This T cell receptor (beta chain) was identified during a study of blood T cell repertoires in COVID-19. Each participant's cohort was designated according to participant-reported clinical history. As originally analysed: Reference gene primer amplification gave nucleated cell count estimates. Measured with immunoSEQ multiplex PCR; TCRdb has only the in-frame clones, and not every one. Clone size and the V and J calls come from that table; the DNA yielded D and trimming. The data hold 200,000 to 300,000 clones, with 83% observed a single time. V was clipped by 5 bases and J by 2 bases; unmatched bases: 5. CDR3 size: 15 residues. Germline CDR1 LNHDA, CDR2 SQIVND (reference sequence).

This sequence was found in a woman in her thirties or forties who had been exposed to COVID-19. The specimen was PBMCs or T cells enriched from blood (not recorded which). The gene calls are TRBV19 and TRBJ2-1; 8 nucleotides agree with TRBD1. DNA of the CDR3: TGTGCCAGTAGTCTCGGACAGGGACCCTACAATGAGCAGTTCTTC. It encodes CASSLGQGPYNEQFF.